What follows are 3 T cell receptor beta chains derived from one specimen sequenced in a study of PD-L1 blockade in urothelial cancer. Time point in this sample: peripheral blood 6 weeks after treatment start. Profiled with immunoSEQ multiplex PCR; TCRdb holds only in-frame clones, not every one. The data show about 51,000 clones, roughly 91% seen once. The specimen was PBMCs, collected around atezolizumab (anti-PD-L1) treatment. The receptors originated from a man in his sixties with urothelial cancer.

This clone has a handful of counts. The chain employs TRBV5-1 and TRBJ1-2, with a possible D match to TRBD1 (5 bases). The CDR3 extends over 13 amino acids. Germline V gives CDR1 SGHRS, CDR2 YFSETQ. V lost 0 bases to trimming and J lost 2 bases, with 5 bases between them. CDR3 nucleotides: TGCGCCAGCAGCTTGGGACAGAACTATGGCTACACCTTC. Amino acids: CASSLGQNYGYTF.

In its sample, this clone was seen a few times. The V and J genes are TRBV19 and TRBJ1-3; D is uncertain. This CDR3 comprises 12 residues. The V gene lost 10 bases and the J gene lost 0 bases, with 7 bases spanning the gap. CDR1 is LNHDA and CDR2 is SQIVND in the germline V gene (reference sequence). The CDR3 DNA follows: TGTGCCACCCTGAGCTCTGGAAACACCATATATTTT. Translated: CATLSSGNTIYF.

This clone was counted once. The gene calls are TRBV6-1 and TRBJ2-1, with 8 bases identical to TRBD1. Trimming removed 6 bases from V and 15 bases from J; junction bases left unmatched: 10. The germline CDR1 and CDR2 sequences are MNHNS and SASEGT. The CDR3 has 12 amino acids. For the CDR3, the DNA is TGTGCCAGCAGACCGGACAGGGTGGTACTGTTCTTC. Translated, it gives CASRPDRVVLFF.